A selection of T cell receptor beta chains follows, all from one sample in a study of prognosis after radiotherapy for stage I lung cancer. TCRdb reprocessed the multiplex PCR reads via MiXCR and lists one record per CDR3 protein. The table includes some 28,000 distinct CDR3 sequences, around 30% detected once. The input for sequencing was PBMCs, taken before or after stereotactic body radiation therapy (not recorded which). Receptors were obtained from a donor aged 50 or older with non-small cell lung cancer. The CDR3 runs from the conserved cysteine through the conserved F or W. D genes are given only for firm matches. Size is stated for part of the rows, as once, few or many counts, or as a class when the clone is expanded.

size,V,D,J,CDR3,DNA
many,TRBV6-4,.,TRBJ1-2,CASSEDGGPGGYTF,TGTGCCAGCAGTGAGGACGGGGGCCCCGGTGGCTACACCTTC
many,TRBV30,.,TRBJ1-4,CAWDRPGSEKLFF,TGTGCCTGGGACAGGCCGGGGAGTGAAAAACTGTTTTTT
few,TRBV20-1,.,TRBJ1-5,CSASAGDINQPQHF,TGCAGTGCTAGCGCAGGGGACATTAATCAGCCCCAGCATTTT
medium-sized,TRBV19,TRBD1,TRBJ2-2,CASSIGQGAIVFSTGELFF,TGTGCCAGTAGTATCGGACAGGGTGCGATCGTGTTTTCCACCGGGGAGCTGTTTTTT
few,TRBV10-3,.,TRBJ1-3,CAVRESGSSGNTIYF,TGTGCCGTCAGGGAGTCAGGGAGCTCTGGAAACACCATATATTTT
many,TRBV19,TRBD2,TRBJ2-5,CASSGTSKETQYF,TGTGCCAGTAGTGGGACTAGTAAGGAGACCCAGTACTTC
many,TRBV14,.,TRBJ2-7,CASSEGRYPYEQYF,TGTGCCAGCAGCGAGGGACGTTACCCGTACGAGCAGTACTTC
many,TRBV6-5,.,TRBJ2-3,CAGSYGAKTGSGTDTQYF,TGTGCCGGCAGTTACGGGGCAAAGACAGGATCCGGCACAGATACGCAGTATTTT
.,TRBV7-2,.,TRBJ2-2,CASSLARRNGELFF,TGTGCCAGCAGCTTAGCGCGGCGGAACGGGGAGCTGTTTTTT
medium-sized,TRBV6-1,TRBD2,TRBJ2-3,CASSEMGGSTDTQYF,TGTGCCAGCAGTGAAATGGGGGGGTCCACAGATACGCAGTATTTT
many,TRBV3-1,.,TRBJ2-7,CASSQEGEQYF,TGTGCCAGCAGCCAAGAGGGTGAGCAGTACTTC
many,TRBV29-1,.,TRBJ2-7,CSATGTDTYEQYF,TGCAGCGCCACCGGGACGGATACCTACGAGCAGTACTTC
.,TRBV20-1,TRBD2,TRBJ2-2,CSARWLAGFTGELFF,TGCAGTGCTAGATGGCTAGCGGGGTTTACCGGGGAGCTGTTTTTT
many,TRBV28,.,TRBJ2-2,CASSFQGRGTGELFF,TGTGCCAGCAGTTTTCAGGGTCGTGGCACCGGGGAGCTGTTTTTT
many,TRBV7-9,.,TRBJ1-1,CASSSWTETEAFF,TGTGCCAGCAGCTCATGGACAGAAACTGAAGCTTTCTTT
many,TRBV20-1,TRBD1,TRBJ2-7,CSAPGQGYSYEQYF,TGCAGTGCCCCGGGACAGGGCTATTCCTACGAGCAGTACTTC
.,TRBV6-1,.,TRBJ1-5,CASSEEPGNQPQHF,TGTGCCAGCAGTGAGGAACCTGGCAATCAGCCCCAGCATTTT
many,TRBV28,.,TRBJ2-1,CASSLYTRGAKSSYNEQFF,TGTGCCAGCAGTTTATATACTAGGGGGGCTAAAAGCTCCTACAATGAGCAGTTCTTC
.,TRBV15,.,TRBJ1-5,CATSRAPQHSNQPQHF,TGTGCCACCAGCAGAGCCCCACAGCATAGCAATCAGCCCCAACATTTT
many,TRBV7-9,.,TRBJ2-3,CASSMSTSTDTQYF,TGTGCCAGCAGCATGAGTACTAGCACAGATACGCAGTATTTT
.,TRBV28,TRBD2,TRBJ2-1,CASREGSGRAEQFF,TGTGCCAGCAGAGAGGGTAGCGGGAGGGCCGAGCAGTTCTTC
many,TRBV14,.,TRBJ2-7,CASSPGQPSSYEQYF,TGTGCCAGCAGCCCCGGACAGCCCTCAAGTTACGAGCAGTACTTC
many,TRBV4-2,.,TRBJ2-1,CASHRGEREGNEQFF,TGTGCCAGCCACAGGGGGGAGCGGGAAGGCAATGAGCAGTTCTTC
.,TRBV5-1,TRBD1,TRBJ2-2,CARSLPGTGGSGELFF,TGCGCCAGGAGCTTGCCCGGGACAGGGGGATCCGGGGAGCTGTTTTTT
many,TRBV5-4,.,TRBJ1-3,CASSLTGRYSGNTIYF,TGTGCCAGCAGCCTTACGGGACGGTACTCTGGAAACACCATATATTTT
many,TRBV2,.,TRBJ2-7,CASSEDRAYEQYF,TGTGCCAGCAGTGAGGATAGGGCCTACGAGCAGTACTTC
many,TRBV15,TRBD2,TRBJ2-5,CATSRESGGNQETQYF,TGTGCCACCAGCAGAGAAAGCGGGGGGAACCAAGAGACCCAGTACTTC
many,TRBV12-3/TRBV12-4,TRBD2,TRBJ2-3,CASSSRTSGTDTQYF,TGTGCCAGCAGTTCCCGGACTAGCGGCACAGATACGCAGTATTTT
many,TRBV19,TRBD1,TRBJ1-1,CASNRGILTEAFF,TGTGCCAGTAACAGGGGAATATTGACTGAAGCTTTCTTT
.,TRBV19,.,TRBJ2-7,CDSSNLPGQGRNEQYF,TGTGACAGTAGTAACTTACCGGGACAAGGGAGGAACGAGCAGTACTTC
.,TRBV6-2/TRBV6-3,.,TRBJ2-1,CASTSLPYSNEQFF,TGTGCCAGCACCTCCCTCCCATATAGCAATGAGCAGTTCTTC
many,TRBV5-6,TRBD1,TRBJ2-7,CASSLGSGGDEQYF,TGTGCCAGCAGCTTGGGGTCAGGGGGCGACGAGCAGTACTTC
many,TRBV5-1,.,TRBJ2-7,CASSLGGPSGSYEQYF,TGCGCCAGCAGCCTCGGGGGGCCGTCCGGATCCTACGAGCAGTACTTC
many,TRBV30,TRBD1,TRBJ1-2,CAWSLTGVVYGYTF,TGTGCCTGGAGTTTAACAGGGGTAGTCTATGGCTACACCTTC
medium-sized,TRBV20-1,.,TRBJ2-7,CSAKSGSSSYEQYF,TGCAGTGCTAAGTCAGGCAGTAGCTCCTACGAGCAGTACTTC
many,TRBV19,.,TRBJ1-2,CASSIVGDLYGYTF,TGTGCCAGTAGTATAGTGGGGGACCTTTATGGCTACACCTTC
many,TRBV2,TRBD1,TRBJ2-7,CASSRTGGHREQYF,TGTGCCAGCAGCCGGACAGGGGGTCATCGAGAGCAGTACTTC
many,TRBV6-1,.,TRBJ1-5,CASSDVGGDQPQHF,TGTGCCAGCAGTGACGTAGGGGGGGATCAGCCCCAGCATTTT
many,TRBV12-3/TRBV12-4,TRBD1,TRBJ2-3,CASARQGGTDTQYF,TGTGCCAGTGCTAGACAGGGCGGGACAGATACGCAGTATTTT
many,TRBV6-1,.,TRBJ1-5,CASSEWEIGNQPQHF,TGTGCCAGCAGTGAATGGGAGATTGGCAATCAGCCCCAGCATTTT
many,TRBV15,.,TRBJ2-7,CATSRDIESEQYF,TGTGCCACCAGCAGAGATATTGAGTCCGAGCAGTACTTC
many,TRBV28,.,TRBJ1-5,CASSLMKRPQHF,TGTGCCAGCAGTTTAATGAAGCGGCCCCAGCATTTT
many,TRBV20-1,TRBD1,TRBJ1-1,CSAQDREAFF,TGCAGTGCTCAGGACAGGGAAGCTTTCTTT
many,TRBV5-1,.,TRBJ1-1,CASSLAGTQNTEAFF,TGCGCCAGCAGCTTGGCCGGGACACAGAACACTGAAGCTTTCTTT
many,TRBV7-8,TRBD2,TRBJ2-7,CASSQLGASGVVEQYF,TGTGCCAGCAGCCAGCTGGGGGCTAGCGGGGTTGTCGAGCAGTACTTC